Given below is one TCR beta chain in context. One entry per CDR3 protein results from TCRdb running MiXCR on the RACE reads. The table shows 70,000 to 95,000 distinct CDR3 sequences, with approximately 6.6% occurring only once. This sample is drawn from a study of human T cells and chemical hapten exposure. Study context: Patients, predominantly female, presented with alopecia areata, totalis or universalis.

Stated time point: patch test 2, 6 weeks after DPC sensitization. Treatment in this sample: therapeutic diphenylcyclopropenone sensitization with weekly scalp DPC. The origin of this receptor is a woman in her thirties with alopecia areata. Some clones in this sample may be carry-over from other donors' samples. Source: whole blood, taken in connection with sensitization to the hapten diphenylcyclopropenone (DPC).

Here the CDR3 reads CASSVNRQGQIANYGYTF. The CDR3 DNA sequence: TGTGCCAGCTCCGTGAACCGACAAGGACAGATAGCTAACTATGGCTACACCTTC. The rearrangement uses TRBV18 and TRBJ1-2; TRBD1 might be the D (6 bases). In germline, CDR1 is KGHSH, CDR2 LQKENI. The ends were cut back, 6 bases at V and 0 bases at J, with 23 bases in the middle. There are 18 residues in the CDR3. Drawing the rest from reference TRBV18 and TRBJ1-2, the complete variable domain is NAGVMQNPRHLVRRRGQEARLRCSPMKGHSHVYWYRQLPEEGLKFMVYLQKENIIDESGMPKERFSAEFPKEGPSILRIQQVVRGDSAAYFCASSVNRQGQIANYGYTFGSGTRLTVV.